Below are 23 T cell receptor beta chains sequenced from a single sample in a study of blood T cell repertoires in COVID-19 (dated by TCRdb to 2020 to 2021). Library method: the immunoSEQ multiplex PCR assay. Sourced from immuneACCESS, this table was stored by TCRdb with only in-frame sequences that have V and J called. A share of the clones is absent; for the studies checked, an unresolved V gene accounts for under half, and the remainder has no known explanation. Present in this sample are about 150,000 clones, about 88% of which were seen just once. Around 0.5% of the sample comes from the top ten. The sequenced material came from peripheral blood. The origin of the receptors is a man in his 60s with COVID-19, enrolled during active disease.

This chain joins TRBV18 and TRBJ2-3, with 11 bases aligning to TRBD2. This CDR3 has 14 residues. In germline, CDR1 is KGHSH, CDR2 LQKENI. The trim removed 3 bases at V and 4 bases at J, leaving 0 bases unmatched. The CDR3 nucleotides are TGTGCCAGCTCACCGACTAGCGGGGCAGATACGCAGTATTTT. It specifies CASSPTSGADTQYF. The full variable domain, in which reference TRBV18 and TRBJ2-3 provide the parts outside the CDR3, is NAGVMQNPRHLVRRRGQEARLRCSPMKGHSHVYWYRQLPEEGLKFMVYLQKENIIDESGMPKERFSAEFPKEGPSILRIQQVVRGDSAAYFCASSPTSGADTQYFGPGTRLTVL.

The chain is built from TRBV28 and TRBJ1-1; a possible D gene is TRBD1 (5 bases). The CDR3 covers 14 residues. V was clipped by 6 bases and J by 0 bases, with 11 bases between them. Germline V CDR1 and CDR2: MDHEN, SYDVKM. The CDR3 DNA reads TGTGCCAGCAGCCTCGACAGTATGAACACTGAAGCTTTCTTT. Its translation is CASSLDSMNTEAFF.

The chain couples TRBV30 to TRBJ1-3; 7 bases match TRBD1. Germline V gene sequence: CDR1 GTSNPN, CDR2 SVGIG (reference sequence). V lost 7 bases to trimming and J lost 4 bases; unmatched junction nucleotides: 7. The CDR3 has 13 residues. CDR3 in amino acids: CASASGGGNTIYF. In DNA, the CDR3 is TGTGCCTCAGCGTCAGGGGGAGGAAACACCATATATTTT.

The chain joins TRBV18 to TRBJ2-7; the D gene is possibly TRBD1 (6 bases). Trimming shortened V by 4 bases and J by 3 bases, and 19 bases separated the two germline ends. CDR1 and CDR2 from the germline V gene are KGHSH and LQKENI. CDR3 length: 16 amino acids. The CDR3 loop reads CASSQRKGQTVYEQYF. CDR3 bases: TGTGCCAGCTCACAGAGGAAGGGACAAACAGTCTACGAGCAGTACTTC.

The chain uses TRBV27 and TRBJ2-2; TRBD2 matches at 13 bases. Trimming took 1 base from V and 1 from J; bases not matched to a gene: 12. The CDR3 contains 21 residues. The germline gives CDR1 MNHEY, CDR2 SMNVEV (reference sequence). CDR3 sequence (DNA): TGTGCCAGCAGTTTATGGGGGACTAGCGGGGTGATACTAAGGAACACCGGGGAGCTGTTTTTT. Translating it yields CASSLWGTSGVILRNTGELFF.

The rearrangement links TRBV29-1 to TRBJ1-1; D may be TRBD1 (5 bases). The CDR3 is 13 residues long. CDR1 is SQVTM and CDR2 is ANQGSEA in the germline V gene. V lost 4 bases and J 7 bases, leaving 16 bases between the germline ends. The CDR3 sequence: CSVGDGAGGEAFF. CDR3 bases: TGCAGCGTTGGGGACGGAGCCGGGGGTGAAGCTTTCTTT.

The chain links TRBV7-3 to TRBJ2-5, with 10 bases that match TRBD2. The germline CDR1 and CDR2 sequences are SGHTA and FQGTGA. V trimming: 4 bases; J trimming: 5 bases; junction bases outside the gene matches: 4. There are 14 residues in the CDR3. CDR3 sequence reads: CASSSGLARETQYF. The DNA for the CDR3 is TGTGCCAGCAGCTCGGGACTAGCGAGGGAGACCCAGTACTTC.

V and J are TRBV6-5 and TRBJ2-7; the match to TRBD1 covers 9 bases. The CDR3 sequence is 15 residues long. With 6 bases clipped from V and 6 bases from J, the junction kept 12 bases outside the gene matches. CDR1 is MNHEY and CDR2 is SVGAGI in the germline V gene. In nucleotides, the CDR3 is TGTGCCAGCAGGATGGACAGGGGAATGGTGGGCGAGCAGTACTTC. Its translation: CASRMDRGMVGEQYF.

This clone was seen a handful of times. The chain joins TRBV28 to TRBJ1-2, with 10 positions matching TRBD1. J was trimmed by 5 bases and V by 6 bases; bases with no gene match: 6. The CDR3 totals 14 residues. CDR1 is MDHEN and CDR2 is SYDVKM in the germline V gene. The DNA for the CDR3 is TGTGCCAGCAGAACCGGGACAGGGGTATATGGCTACACCTTC. Translation: CASRTGTGVYGYTF.

The CDR3 protein is CASKQGIAEAFF. CDR3 nucleotide sequence: TGTGCCAGTAAACAGGGTATAGCTGAAGCTTTCTTT. The chain carries TRBV11-3 and TRBJ1-1; a possible D gene is TRBD1 (6 bases). V lost 9 bases to trimming and J lost 6 bases, with 14 bases between them. Germline lookup yields CDR1 SGHNT and CDR2 YENEEA. The CDR3 has 12 amino acids.

The chain employs TRBV27 and TRBJ1-4; 7 nucleotides align to TRBD1. This CDR3 is 20 amino acids long. CDR1 is MNHEY and CDR2 is SMNVEV in the germline V gene (reference sequence). J gave up 0 bases and V 2 bases, and 15 bases lay outside the gene matches. The CDR3, as DNA: TGTGCCAGCAGTTTAAGGGGGGACAGCCGATCAATCGCAACTAATGAAAAACTGTTTTTT. This sequence encodes CASSLRGDSRSIATNEKLFF. The full variable domain, with the rest looked up from reference TRBV27 and TRBJ1-4, is EAQVTQNPRYLITVTGKKLTVTCSQNMNHEYMSWYRQDPGLGLRQIYYSMNVEVTDKGDVPEGYKVSRKEKRNFPLILESPSPNQTSLYFCASSLRGDSRSIATNEKLFFGSGTQLSVL.

This chain joins TRBV29-1 and TRBJ2-2; 9 bases align to TRBD2. Per the germline V gene, CDR1 is SQVTM and CDR2 is ANQGSEA. V trimming: 3 bases; J trimming: 5 bases; junction bases outside the gene matches: 13. The CDR3 runs to 17 residues. In DNA form, the CDR3 reads TGCAGCGTTGATATCGGGTGGTCTAGCGGGACAACCGGGGAGCTGTTTTTT. Protein sequence: CSVDIGWSSGTTGELFF.

Written as DNA, the CDR3 is TGTGCCACGGTCAATCGGGACAGGGGGAACAATGAGCAGTTCTTC. It is translated as CATVNRDRGNNEQFF. This chain connects TRBV6-1 to TRBJ2-1, with 11 bases aligning to TRBD1. V was clipped by 10 bases and J by 5 bases; unmatched bases: 10. The CDR3 is 15 residues long. CDR1 and CDR2 from the germline V gene are MNHNS and SASEGT.

The V and J genes are TRBV5-1 and TRBJ1-2; D is uncertain. Germline CDR1 SGHRS, CDR2 YFSETQ. With 1 base removed from V and 1 base from J, the gap between germline ends came to 8 bases. This CDR3 has 14 amino acids. CDR3 DNA sequence: TGCGCCAGCAGCTTGCCCGGGGATAACTATGGCTACACCTTC. Translating it yields CASSLPGDNYGYTF.

This clone was recorded many times. This chain connects TRBV13 to TRBJ1-1, with TRBD1 identical over 7 bases. CDR1 PRHDT and CDR2 FYEKMQ come from the germline V gene (reference sequence). J lost 5 bases, V lost 5 bases, and 8 bases had no gene match. The CDR3 totals 14 residues. The CDR3 loop reads CASSLRSGGTEAFF. In DNA form, the CDR3 reads TGTGCCAGCAGCCTAAGGTCAGGGGGGACTGAAGCTTTCTTT.

This clone appeared once. The chain carries TRBV24-1 and TRBJ1-2; D is uncertain. There are 12 residues in the CDR3. Trimming stripped 5 bases from V and 1 base from J, with 4 bases between. The germline V gene has CDR1 KGHDR and CDR2 SFDVKD. The CDR3 DNA is TGTGCCACCAGTGCAAATAACTATGGCTACACCTTC. This gives the protein CATSANNYGYTF.

V usage is TRBV14 and J usage is TRBJ2-7, with 7 bases lining up with TRBD1. From germline, CDR1 is SGHDN and CDR2 FVKESK. The V gene end was trimmed by 5 bases and the J gene end by 3 bases; junction bases not matched to a gene: 4. The CDR3 sequence is 13 residues long. The CDR3 reads CASSGRGYYEQYF. The CDR3 coding sequence is TGTGCCAGCAGCGGCAGGGGGTACTACGAGCAGTACTTC. Drawing the rest from reference TRBV14 and TRBJ2-7, the complete variable domain is EAGVTQFPSHSVIEKGQTVTLRCDPISGHDNLYWYRRVMGKEIKFLLHFVKESKQDESGMPNNRFLAERTGGTYSTLKVQPAELEDSGVYFCASSGRGYYEQYFGPGTRLTVT.

The chain recombines TRBV11-2 with TRBJ2-3; no firm D call. V shed 5 bases and J shed 5 bases, with 5 bases lying between them. Germline CDR1 reads SGHAT; CDR2 reads FQNNGV. The CDR3 loop spans 11 amino acids. The CDR3 loop reads CASSQLDTQYF. In DNA form, the CDR3 reads TGTGCCAGCAGCCAATTAGATACGCAGTATTTT.

The J gene is TRBJ2-3, the V gene TRBV7-2; no definite D call. Between the trimmed V and J ends, which lost 3 bases and 0 bases, there was a span of 7 bases. The CDR3 contains 14 residues. CDR1 is SGHTA, CDR2 FQGNSA, per germline. CDR3: CASSLRFSTDTQYF. DNA for the CDR3: TGTGCCAGCAGCTTGCGTTTTAGCACAGATACGCAGTATTTT.

The chain joins TRBV11-3 to TRBJ2-7; D gene ambiguous. The CDR3 is made up of 18 amino acids. Between the trimmed V and J ends, which lost 5 bases and 1 base, there was a span of 24 bases. Germline V lookup: CDR1 SGHNT, CDR2 YENEEA. The CDR3 coding sequence is TGTGCCAGCAGCCCGGATTCTGGGTGGAGAGTCGGTTCCTACGAGCAGTACTTC. Protein sequence: CASSPDSGWRVGSYEQYF.

This chain uses TRBV5-1 with TRBJ2-3; no reliable D call. V was trimmed by 0 bases and J by 1 base, leaving 6 bases between them. The germline V gene has CDR1 SGHRS and CDR2 YFSETQ. CDR3 length: 14 residues. The CDR3 nucleotides read TGCGCCAGCAGCTTGGCAGTCGGCACAGATACGCAGTATTTT. This sequence encodes CASSLAVGTDTQYF.

The CDR3 sequence is CASSSYRLANYGYTF. The CDR3 nucleotides are TGTGCCAGCAGCTCCTACAGGTTAGCTAACTATGGCTACACCTTC. The rearrangement uses TRBV7-2 and TRBJ1-2, with D perhaps TRBD1 (5 bases). The CDR3 sequence is 15 residues long. V lost 4 bases and J 0 bases, leaving 12 bases between the germline ends. The germline V gene encodes CDR1 SGHTA and CDR2 FQGNSA.

V and J are TRBV18 and TRBJ1-1, with TRBD1 as a possible D gene (5 bases). Between the trimmed V and J ends, which lost 2 bases and 4 bases, there was a span of 20 bases. The CDR3 contains 17 residues. Germline V CDR1 and CDR2: KGHSH, LQKENI. The CDR3 is CASSPGRVQAGSTEAFF. The CDR3 bases are TGTGCCAGCTCACCAGGGCGAGTACAGGCGGGGAGCACTGAAGCTTTCTTT.